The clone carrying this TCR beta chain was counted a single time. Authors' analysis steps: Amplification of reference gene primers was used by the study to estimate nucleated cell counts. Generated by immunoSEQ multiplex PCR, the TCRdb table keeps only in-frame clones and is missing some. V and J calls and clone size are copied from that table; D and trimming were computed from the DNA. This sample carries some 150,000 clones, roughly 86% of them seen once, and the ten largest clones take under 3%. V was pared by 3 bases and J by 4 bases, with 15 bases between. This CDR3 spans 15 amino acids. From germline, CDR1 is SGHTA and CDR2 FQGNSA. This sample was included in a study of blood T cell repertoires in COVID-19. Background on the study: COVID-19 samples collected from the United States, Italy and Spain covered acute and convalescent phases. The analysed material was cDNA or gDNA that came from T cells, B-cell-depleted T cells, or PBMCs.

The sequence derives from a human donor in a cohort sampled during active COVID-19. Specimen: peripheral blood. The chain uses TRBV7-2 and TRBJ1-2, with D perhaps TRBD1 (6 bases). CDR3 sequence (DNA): TGTGCCAGCAGCTTCCCGACAGGAGAGCTCTATGGCTACACCTTC. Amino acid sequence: CASSFPTGELYGYTF.